This T cell receptor (beta chain) was documented in a study of control samples from healthy donors and cancer patients. This CDR3 has 10 amino acids. The V end was cut by 5 bases, the J end by 6 bases, with 5 bases between. In germline, CDR1 is SEHNR, CDR2 FQNEAQ (reference sequence). The assay was immunoSEQ multiplex PCR, and TCRdb's table has in-frame clones only and misses some. Of tens of thousands of clones in the sample, 88% were seen once. The rearrangement links TRBV7-9 to TRBJ2-7; D gene ambiguous. The sample consisted of PBMCs. The sequence was collected from a man aged 45-60 years with head and neck cancer. The CDR3 reads CASSGGEQYF. In DNA form, the CDR3 reads TGTGCCAGCAGCGGTGGCGAGCAGTACTTC.